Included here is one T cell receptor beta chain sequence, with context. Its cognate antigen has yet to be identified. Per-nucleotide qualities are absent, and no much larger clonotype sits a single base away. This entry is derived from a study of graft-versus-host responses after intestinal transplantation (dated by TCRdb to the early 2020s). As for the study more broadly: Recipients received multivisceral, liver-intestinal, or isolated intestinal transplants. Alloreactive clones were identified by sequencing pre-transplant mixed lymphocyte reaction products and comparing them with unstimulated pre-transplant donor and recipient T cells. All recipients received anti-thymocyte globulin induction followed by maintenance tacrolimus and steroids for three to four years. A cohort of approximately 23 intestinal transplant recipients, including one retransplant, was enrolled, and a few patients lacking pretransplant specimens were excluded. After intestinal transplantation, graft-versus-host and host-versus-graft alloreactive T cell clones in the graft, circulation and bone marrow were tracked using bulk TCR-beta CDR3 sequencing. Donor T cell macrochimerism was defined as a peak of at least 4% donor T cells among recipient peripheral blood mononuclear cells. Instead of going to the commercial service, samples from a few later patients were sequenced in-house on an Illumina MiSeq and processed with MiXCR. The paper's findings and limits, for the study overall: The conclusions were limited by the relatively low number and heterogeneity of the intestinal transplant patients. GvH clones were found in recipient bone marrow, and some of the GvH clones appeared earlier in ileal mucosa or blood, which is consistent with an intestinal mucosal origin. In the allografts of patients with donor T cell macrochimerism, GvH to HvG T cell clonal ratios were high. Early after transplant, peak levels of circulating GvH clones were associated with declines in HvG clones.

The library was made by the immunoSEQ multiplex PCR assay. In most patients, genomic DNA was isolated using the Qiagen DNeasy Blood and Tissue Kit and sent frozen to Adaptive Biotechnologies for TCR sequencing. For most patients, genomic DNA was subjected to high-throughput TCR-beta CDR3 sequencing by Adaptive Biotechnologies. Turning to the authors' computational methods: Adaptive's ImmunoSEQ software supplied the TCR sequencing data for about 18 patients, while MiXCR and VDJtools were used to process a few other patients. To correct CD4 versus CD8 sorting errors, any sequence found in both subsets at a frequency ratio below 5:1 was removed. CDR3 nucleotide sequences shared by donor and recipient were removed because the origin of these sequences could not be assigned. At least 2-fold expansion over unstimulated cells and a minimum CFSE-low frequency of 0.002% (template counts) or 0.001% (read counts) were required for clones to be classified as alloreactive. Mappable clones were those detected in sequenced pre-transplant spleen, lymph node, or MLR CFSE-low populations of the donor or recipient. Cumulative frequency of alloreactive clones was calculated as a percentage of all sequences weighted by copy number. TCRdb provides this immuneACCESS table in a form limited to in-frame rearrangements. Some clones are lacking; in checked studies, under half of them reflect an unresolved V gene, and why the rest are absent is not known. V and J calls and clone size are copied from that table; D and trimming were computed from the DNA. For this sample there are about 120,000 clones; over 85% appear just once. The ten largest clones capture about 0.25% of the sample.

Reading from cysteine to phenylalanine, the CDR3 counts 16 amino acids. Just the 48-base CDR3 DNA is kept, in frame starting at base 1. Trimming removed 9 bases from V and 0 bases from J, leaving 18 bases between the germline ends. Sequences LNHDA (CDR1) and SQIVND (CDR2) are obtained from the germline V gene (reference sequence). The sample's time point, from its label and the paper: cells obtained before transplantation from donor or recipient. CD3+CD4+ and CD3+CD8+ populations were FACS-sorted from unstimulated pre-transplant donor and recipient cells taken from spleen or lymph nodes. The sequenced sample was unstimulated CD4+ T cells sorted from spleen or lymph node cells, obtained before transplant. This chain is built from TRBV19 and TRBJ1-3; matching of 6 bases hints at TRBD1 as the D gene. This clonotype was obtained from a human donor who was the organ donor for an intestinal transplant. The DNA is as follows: TGTGCCAGCTACTCGGGACAAGTCCTCTCTGGAAACACCATATATTTT. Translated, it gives CASYSGQVLSGNTIYF.